The source of this T cell receptor (beta chain) is a study of post-analysis software for immune sequencing data. Study in general: Relapsing-remitting, secondary progressive and progressive-relapsing courses of multiple sclerosis were included. Points from the study as a whole: Elevated frequency relative to controls characterized roughly five TRBV segments in patients, TRBV5-6, TRBV5-1 and TRBV20-1 among them. Batch-matched samples strongly co-clustered by F measure. Multiple sclerosis patients had significantly lower normalized Chao1 diversity than controls.

Presence of unique molecular identifiers characterized the TCR beta cDNA libraries. From around 1 to 9.1 million T cells, roughly 530,000 cDNA molecules were obtained. One entry per CDR3 protein results from TCRdb running MiXCR on the PCR reads. The table has around 770,000 distinct CDR3 sequences, around 45% seen once. Germline lookup yields CDR1 MNHEY and CDR2 SMNVEV (reference sequence). V lost 3 bases, J lost 0 bases, and 9 bases lay in between. The CDR3 runs 16 residues. This clonotype was picked up a small number of times. Its antigen is as yet unknown. The chain recombines TRBV27 with TRBJ1-6, with D hard to call. Sequences were obtained from blood. The TCR was taken from a girl under 18 with multiple sclerosis. CDR3 loop: CASSFTASSYNSPLHF. As DNA, the CDR3 is TGTGCCAGCAGTTTTACGGCGAGCTCCTATAATTCACCCCTCCACTTT.